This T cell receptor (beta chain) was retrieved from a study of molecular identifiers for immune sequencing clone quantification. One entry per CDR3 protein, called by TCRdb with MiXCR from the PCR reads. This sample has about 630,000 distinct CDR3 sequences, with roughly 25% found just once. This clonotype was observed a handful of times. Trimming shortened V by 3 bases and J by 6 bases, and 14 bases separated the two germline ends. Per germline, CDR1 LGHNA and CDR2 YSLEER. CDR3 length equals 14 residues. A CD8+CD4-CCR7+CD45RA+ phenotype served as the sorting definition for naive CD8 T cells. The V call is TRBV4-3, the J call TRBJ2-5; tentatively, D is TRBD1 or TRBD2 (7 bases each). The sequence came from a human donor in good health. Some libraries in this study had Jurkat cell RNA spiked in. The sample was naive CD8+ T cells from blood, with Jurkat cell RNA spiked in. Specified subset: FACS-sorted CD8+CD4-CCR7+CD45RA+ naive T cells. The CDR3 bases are TGCGCCAGCAGCCAGGCAGGGGGGGATCAGACCCAGTACTTC. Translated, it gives CASSQAGGDQTQYF.